The rows below give T cell receptor beta chains drawn from one sample of a study of cytomegalovirus exposure and HLA in healthy donors. Using immunoSEQ multiplex PCR, the repertoire was profiled, and TCRdb retains in-frame clones only, with some absent. Here the sample spans around 180,000 clones, about 73% being singletons. Sequencing used PBMCs. The source is a woman between 50 and 59 years old in good health and CMV-seropositive. Each CDR3 is given with its conserved first and last residue. The D gene is left open where the match is weak. Clone size, where shown, is once, few, many, or a class for clones that have expanded.

V	size	length	J	D	CDR3	DNA
TRBV30	NA	16	TRBJ2-5	TRBD2	CAWTLAGGSHQETQYF	TGTGCCTGGACCTTAGCGGGGGGGTCCCACCAAGAGACCCAGTACTTC
TRBV7-2	NA	11	TRBJ2-1	NA	CASSFRNEQFF	TGTGCCAGCAGCTTCCGGAATGAGCAGTTCTTC
TRBV7-9	NA	12	TRBJ1-2	TRBD1	CASSLTGAGYTF	TGTGCCAGCAGCCTTACAGGGGCTGGCTACACCTTC
TRBV9	NA	14	TRBJ2-1	TRBD2	CASSVSGGENEQFF	TGTGCCAGCAGCGTTAGCGGGGGGGAGAATGAGCAGTTCTTC
TRBV7-8	NA	15	TRBJ1-1	TRBD1	CASSSGQGSTTEAFF	TGTGCCAGCAGCTCGGGACAGGGTTCGACTACTGAAGCTTTCTTT
TRBV5-1	NA	16	TRBJ2-3	TRBD2	CASSAGTSGGADTQYF	TGCGCCAGCAGCGCCGGGACTAGCGGGGGGGCAGATACGCAGTATTTT
TRBV9	NA	14	TRBJ1-2	TRBD1	CASSASRDSRVYTF	TGTGCCAGCAGCGCGTCCCGGGACAGCCGGGTGTACACCTTC
TRBV7-9	NA	13	TRBJ1-4	NA	CSSSSQVNEKLFF	TGTTCCAGCAGCTCACAGGTTAATGAAAAACTGTTTTTT
TRBV7-6	NA	19	TRBJ2-1	TRBD2	CASSLAGPTSGPPYNEQFF	TGTGCCAGCAGCTTAGCGGGTCCAACTAGCGGGCCACCCTACAATGAGCAGTTCTTC
TRBV14	NA	13	TRBJ1-2	NA	CASSPKANYGYTF	TGTGCCAGCAGCCCTAAAGCGAACTATGGCTACACCTTC
TRBV27	NA	14	TRBJ1-4	NA	CASSFSATNEKLFF	TGTGCCAGCAGTTTCAGTGCAACTAATGAAAAACTGTTTTTT
TRBV27	NA	14	TRBJ1-1	TRBD1	CASNLIQGARGAFF	TGTGCCAGCAACCTTATACAGGGGGCGCGGGGTGCTTTCTTT
TRBV29-1	few	14	TRBJ2-5	TRBD2	CSVATSGPGETQYF	TGCAGCGTAGCGACTAGCGGCCCAGGGGAGACCCAGTACTTC
TRBV13	few	14	TRBJ2-2	NA	CASSPGQRPGELFF	TGTGCCAGCAGCCCGGGACAAAGACCCGGGGAGCTGTTTTTT
TRBV6-1	NA	17	TRBJ2-3	NA	CASSGPPEGGSRDTQYF	TGTGCCAGCAGTGGACCCCCAGAGGGAGGCAGTAGGGATACGCAGTATTTT
TRBV19	NA	14	TRBJ1-5	TRBD1	CASSRTGVNQPQHF	TGTGCCAGTAGTAGGACAGGGGTTAATCAGCCCCAGCATTTT
TRBV6-1	NA	14	TRBJ2-5	NA	CASSGQRQGETQYF	TGTGCCAGCAGTGGGCAGCGCCAGGGAGAGACCCAGTACTTC
TRBV7-9	NA	16	TRBJ1-6	NA	CASSLAGGSYNSPLHF	TGTGCCAGCAGCTTAGCAGGGGGTTCCTATAATTCACCCCTCCACTTT
TRBV5-3	NA	14	TRBJ2-1	NA	CARSLVRQYNEQFF	TGTGCCAGAAGCTTGGTTCGACAGTACAATGAGCAGTTCTTC
TRBV7-9	NA	15	TRBJ2-1	TRBD2	CASSSSGGTYNEQFF	TGTGCCAGCAGCTCCAGCGGGGGGACGTACAATGAGCAGTTCTTC
TRBV23-1	NA	15	TRBJ1-5	NA	CASSHARGSNQPQHF	TGCGCCAGCAGTCATGCACGGGGTAGCAATCAGCCCCAGCATTTT
TRBV5-1	NA	15	TRBJ2-7	TRBD1	CASREGIGQGGEQYF	TGCGCCAGCAGGGAGGGTATCGGACAGGGTGGCGAGCAGTACTTC
TRBV7-2	few	13	TRBJ1-3	NA	CASSSSKGNTIYF	TGTGCCAGCAGCTCCTCGAAGGGGAACACCATATATTTT
TRBV2	NA	15	TRBJ2-3	TRBD2	CASSLSGGGTDTQYF	TGTGCCAGCAGTCTTAGCGGGGGAGGCACAGATACGCAGTATTTT
TRBV5-1	NA	12	TRBJ2-3	NA	CASGGSKDTQYF	TGCGCCAGCGGGGGCAGTAAAGATACGCAGTATTTT
TRBV6-5	once	13	TRBJ1-5	NA	CASSYSRGAPQHF	TGTGCCAGCAGTTACTCCAGGGGAGCGCCCCAGCATTTT
TRBV6-5	NA	15	TRBJ1-3	TRBD1	CASSNSDRNGNTIYF	TGTGCCAGCAGTAACTCGGACAGGAACGGAAACACCATATATTTT
TRBV11-2	NA	15	TRBJ1-4	NA	CASSPNIFGGEKLFF	TGTGCCAGCAGCCCCAACATCTTCGGGGGAGAAAAACTGTTTTTT
TRBV10-3	NA	15	TRBJ2-3	TRBD2	CAISESRREGDTQYF	TGTGCCATCAGTGAGTCAAGGAGGGAGGGAGATACGCAGTATTTT
TRBV6-6	NA	11	TRBJ2-7	NA	CASSLAGEQYF	TGTGCCAGCAGTTTAGCCGGGGAGCAGTACTTC
TRBV30	NA	15	TRBJ2-3	TRBD1	CAWSKGQGRADTQYF	TGTGCCTGGTCTAAGGGACAGGGAAGGGCAGATACGCAGTATTTT
TRBV6-1	medium-sized	13	TRBJ2-7	NA	CAASGDSHYEQYF	TGTGCCGCCTCGGGGGACTCCCACTACGAGCAGTACTTC
TRBV21-1	NA	15	TRBJ1-2	NA	CASSPRPNRDYGYTF	TGTGCCAGCAGCCCACGACCCAATCGGGACTATGGCTACACCTTC
TRBV27	NA	16	TRBJ1-2	TRBD1	CASSLRQGMSPYGYTF	TGTGCCAGCAGTTTACGACAGGGGATGTCGCCCTATGGCTACACCTTC
TRBV6-1	NA	11	TRBJ1-1	NA	CASSSLTEAFF	TGTGCCAGCAGTTCTTTAACTGAAGCTTTCTTT
TRBV28	NA	13	TRBJ2-3	NA	CASTLGATDTQYF	TGTGCCAGCACCTTGGGGGCCACAGATACGCAGTATTTT
TRBV10-3	NA	11	TRBJ1-1	NA	CASTGNTEAFF	TGTGCCTCGACAGGGAACACTGAAGCTTTCTTT
TRBV5-4	NA	13	TRBJ1-2	NA	CASSFVSDYGYTF	TGTGCCAGCAGCTTCGTATCTGACTATGGCTACACCTTC
TRBV30	few	16	TRBJ1-6	TRBD1	CAWDPGQGNFNSPLHF	TGTGCCTGGGACCCAGGACAGGGGAATTTTAATTCACCCCTCCACTTT
TRBV7-2	NA	15	TRBJ1-4	NA	CASSSRQTSDEKLFF	TGTGCCAGCAGCTCCCGACAGACCTCGGATGAAAAACTGTTTTTT
TRBV18	NA	14	TRBJ1-1	NA	CASSPSTANTEAFF	TGTGCCAGCTCACCATCCACAGCAAACACTGAAGCTTTCTTT
TRBV30	NA	14	TRBJ1-1	NA	CAWSREPGGSEAFF	TGTGCCTGGAGTAGGGAACCGGGGGGCTCTGAAGCTTTCTTT
TRBV12-2	NA	15	TRBJ2-7	NA	CASRLGIRGPYEQYF	TGTGCAAGTCGCTTAGGAATCAGGGGGCCCTACGAGCAGTACTTC
TRBV10-3	once	14	TRBJ2-6	TRBD1	CAITGGSGANVLTF	TGTGCCATAACAGGGGGCTCTGGGGCCAACGTCCTGACTTTC